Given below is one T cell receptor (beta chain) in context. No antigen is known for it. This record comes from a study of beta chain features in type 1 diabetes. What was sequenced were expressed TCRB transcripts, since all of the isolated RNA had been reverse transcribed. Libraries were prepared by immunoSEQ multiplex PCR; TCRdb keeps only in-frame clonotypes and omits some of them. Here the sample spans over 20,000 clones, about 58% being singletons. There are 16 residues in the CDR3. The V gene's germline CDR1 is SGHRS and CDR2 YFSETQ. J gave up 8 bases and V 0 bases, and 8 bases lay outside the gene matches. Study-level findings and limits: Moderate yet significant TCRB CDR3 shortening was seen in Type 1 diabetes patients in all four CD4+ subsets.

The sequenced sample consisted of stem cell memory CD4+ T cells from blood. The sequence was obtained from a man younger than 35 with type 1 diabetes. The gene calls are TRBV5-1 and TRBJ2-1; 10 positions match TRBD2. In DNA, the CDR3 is TGCGCCAGCAGCTTGGTTGGGAGCGGGGGGGCCGATGAGCAGTTCTTC. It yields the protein CASSLVGSGGADEQFF.